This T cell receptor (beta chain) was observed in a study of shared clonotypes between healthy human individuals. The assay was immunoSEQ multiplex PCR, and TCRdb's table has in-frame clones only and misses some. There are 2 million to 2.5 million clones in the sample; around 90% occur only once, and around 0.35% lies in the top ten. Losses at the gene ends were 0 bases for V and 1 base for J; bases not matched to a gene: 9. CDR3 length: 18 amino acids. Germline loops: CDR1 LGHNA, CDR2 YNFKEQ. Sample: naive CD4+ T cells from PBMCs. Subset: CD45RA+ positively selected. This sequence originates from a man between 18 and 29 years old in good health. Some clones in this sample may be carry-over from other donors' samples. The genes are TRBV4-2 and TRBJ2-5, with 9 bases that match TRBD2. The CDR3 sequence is CASSQDTVAGGSQETQYF. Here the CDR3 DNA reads TGTGCCAGCAGCCAAGATACGGTGGCGGGAGGGAGCCAAGAGACCCAGTACTTC.